The source of this T cell receptor beta chain is a study of blood T cell repertoires in COVID-19. Study-level information: The United States, Italy and Spain were the sources of the acute and convalescent COVID-19 samples. T cells, B-cell-depleted T cells, or PBMCs supplied cDNA or gDNA.

Methods used by the authors: Reference gene primer amplification in the assay estimated nucleated cell counts. Sequenced by immunoSEQ multiplex PCR; TCRdb stores in-frame clones only, minus some. V and J calls and clone size are copied from that table; D and trimming were computed from the DNA. The data contain around 200,000 clones, about 83% of them singletons. The sample holds a few counts of this clone. Germline V gives CDR1 SGHRS, CDR2 YFSETQ. This CDR3 contains 11 residues. V lost 7 bases and J lost 7, with 9 bases in between. Input material: peripheral blood. The chain combines TRBV5-1 with TRBJ2-1; tentative D call: TRBD2 (5 bases). This receptor was taken from a man aged 50-60 years with active or convalescent COVID-19. In DNA form, the CDR3 reads TGCGCCAGCGGAGCGGCGAATGAGCAGTTCTTC. Its protein product is CASGAANEQFF.